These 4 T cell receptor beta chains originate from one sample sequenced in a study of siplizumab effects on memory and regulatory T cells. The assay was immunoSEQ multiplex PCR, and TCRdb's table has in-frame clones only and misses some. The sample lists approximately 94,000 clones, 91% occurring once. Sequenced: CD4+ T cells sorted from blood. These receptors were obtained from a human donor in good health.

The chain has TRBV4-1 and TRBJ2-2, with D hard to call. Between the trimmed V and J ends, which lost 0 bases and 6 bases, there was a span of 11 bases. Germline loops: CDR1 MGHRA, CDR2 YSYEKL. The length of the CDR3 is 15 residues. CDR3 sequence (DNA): TGCGCCAGCAGCCAAGAAGGGCCCGTGCCCGGGGAGCTGTTTTTT. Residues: CASSQEGPVPGELFF.

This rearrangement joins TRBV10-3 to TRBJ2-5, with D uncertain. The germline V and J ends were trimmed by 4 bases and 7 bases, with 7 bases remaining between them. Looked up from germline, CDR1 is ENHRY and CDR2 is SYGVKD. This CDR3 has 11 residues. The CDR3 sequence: CAISVLGTQYF. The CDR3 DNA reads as TGTGCCATCAGTGTTCTCGGGACCCAGTACTTC.

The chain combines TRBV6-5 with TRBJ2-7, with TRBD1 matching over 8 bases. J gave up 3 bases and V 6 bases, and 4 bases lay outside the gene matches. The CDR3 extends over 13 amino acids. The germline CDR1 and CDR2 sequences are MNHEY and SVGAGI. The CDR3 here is CASRSDRGYEQYF. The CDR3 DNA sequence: TGTGCCAGCAGATCAGACAGGGGCTACGAGCAGTACTTC.

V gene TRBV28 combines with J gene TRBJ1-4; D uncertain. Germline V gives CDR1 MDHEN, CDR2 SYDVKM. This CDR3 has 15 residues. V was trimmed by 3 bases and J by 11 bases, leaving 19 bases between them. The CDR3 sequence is CASSFWHQEAGKLFF. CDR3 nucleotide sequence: TGTGCCAGCAGTTTTTGGCACCAAGAAGCGGGGAAACTGTTTTTT.